This T cell receptor (beta chain) was found in a study of T cells in localized non-small cell lung cancer. Per germline, CDR1 MNHEY and CDR2 SMNVEV (reference sequence). V lost 4 bases to trimming and J lost 0 bases; unmatched junction nucleotides: 13. CDR3 length: 19 amino acids. Study observations and caveats: Adjacent uninvolved lung had the highest clonality, suggesting focused antigen responses. The study detected a median approximately 50 of the top 100 tumor clones in adjacent lung.

About this clone: What it binds is not known.

Profiling relied on immunoSEQ multiplex PCR, and the TCRdb table lists in-frame clones only, not all of them. The top ten clones hold more than 4.5% of a sample with over 20,000 clones, about 86% of them seen once. The source material was PBMCs, sampled before any cancer treatment. The chain couples TRBV27 to TRBJ2-3; 10 bases align to TRBD2. The source of this sequence is a man aged 40 to 70 with stage II lung adenocarcinoma. CDR3 nucleotides: TGTGCCAGCAGTTGGTCATACCGGACTAGCGGCCTAAGCACAGATACGCAGTATTTT. It specifies CASSWSYRTSGLSTDTQYF.